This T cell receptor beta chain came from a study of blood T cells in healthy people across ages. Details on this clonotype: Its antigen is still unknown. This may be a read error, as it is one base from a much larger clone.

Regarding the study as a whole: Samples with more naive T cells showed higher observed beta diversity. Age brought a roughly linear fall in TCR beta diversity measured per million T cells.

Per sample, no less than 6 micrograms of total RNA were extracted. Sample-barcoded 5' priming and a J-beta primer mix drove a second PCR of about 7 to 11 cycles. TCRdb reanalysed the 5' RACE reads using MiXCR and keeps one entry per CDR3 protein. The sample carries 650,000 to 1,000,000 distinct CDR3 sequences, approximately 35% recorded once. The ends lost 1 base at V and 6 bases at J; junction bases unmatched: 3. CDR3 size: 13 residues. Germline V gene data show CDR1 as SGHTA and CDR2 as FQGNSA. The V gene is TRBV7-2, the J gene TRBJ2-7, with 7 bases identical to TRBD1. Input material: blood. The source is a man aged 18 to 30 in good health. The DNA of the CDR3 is TGTGCCAGCAGCTTAGACAGGGGAAGCGAGCAGTACTTC. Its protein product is CASSLDRGSEQYF.